This T cell receptor (beta chain) was captured by sequencing in a study of cytomegalovirus exposure and HLA in healthy donors. Study details: HLA-typed donors were the source of 86 million or so unique TCRs held in an early data release.

A multiplex PCR was run with 60 Vbeta primers and 13 Jbeta primers. The assay was immunoSEQ multiplex PCR, and TCRdb's table has in-frame clones only and misses some. The table lists 100,000 to 120,000 clones, 75% to 85% of them singletons, with 5% to 6.5% in the top ten. Note on this clone: Antigen specificity is unknown.

With 3 bases clipped from V and 4 bases from J, the junction kept 3 bases outside the gene matches. This CDR3 comprises 13 residues. The germline V gene encodes CDR1 SGHDT and CDR2 YYEEEE. Study outcomes and limitations: Some public TCRs appeared in many individuals, while most sequences were rare. Immune exposure information comprised only CMV serostatus. A classifier reportedly called cytomegalovirus status with high sensitivity and specificity.

Specimen: PBMCs. The chain uses TRBV5-6 and TRBJ1-2, with 7 bases fitting TRBD1. The TCR comes from a man aged 18 to 35 in good health and CMV-seronegative. In DNA, the CDR3 is TGTGCCAGCAGCTATACAGGGGCCTATGGCTACACCTTC. The encoded protein is CASSYTGAYGYTF.